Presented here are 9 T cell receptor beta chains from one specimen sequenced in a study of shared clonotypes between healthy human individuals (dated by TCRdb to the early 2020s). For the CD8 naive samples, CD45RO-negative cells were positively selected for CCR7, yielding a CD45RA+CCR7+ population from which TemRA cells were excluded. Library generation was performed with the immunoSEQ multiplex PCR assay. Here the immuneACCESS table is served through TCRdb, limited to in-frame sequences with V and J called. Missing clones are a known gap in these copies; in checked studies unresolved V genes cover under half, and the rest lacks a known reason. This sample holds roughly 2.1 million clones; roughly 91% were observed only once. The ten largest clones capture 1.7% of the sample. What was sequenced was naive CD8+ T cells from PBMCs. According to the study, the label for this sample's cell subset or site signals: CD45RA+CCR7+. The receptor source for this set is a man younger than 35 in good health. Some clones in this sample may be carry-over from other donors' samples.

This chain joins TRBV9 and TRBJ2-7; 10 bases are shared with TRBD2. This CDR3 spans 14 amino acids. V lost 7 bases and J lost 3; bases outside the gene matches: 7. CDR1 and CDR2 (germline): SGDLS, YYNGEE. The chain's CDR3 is CASGTSAYDYEQYF. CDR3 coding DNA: TGTGCCAGCGGGACTAGCGCCTACGACTACGAGCAGTACTTC.

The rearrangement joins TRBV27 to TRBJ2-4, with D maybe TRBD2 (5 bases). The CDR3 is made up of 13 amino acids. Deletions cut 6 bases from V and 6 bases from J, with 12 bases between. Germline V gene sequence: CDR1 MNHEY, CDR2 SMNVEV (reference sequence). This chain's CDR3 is CASRPLDSNIQYF. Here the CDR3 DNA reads TGTGCCAGCAGGCCGTTGGACTCAAACATTCAGTACTTC.

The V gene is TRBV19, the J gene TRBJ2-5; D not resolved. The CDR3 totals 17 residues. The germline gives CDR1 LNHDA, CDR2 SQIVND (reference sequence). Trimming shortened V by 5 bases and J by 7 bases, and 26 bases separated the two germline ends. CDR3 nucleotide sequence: TGTGCCAGTAGTCCCGAGGACGGTGACGGTCGTGCAAGGACCCAGTACTTC. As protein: CASSPEDGDGRARTQYF.

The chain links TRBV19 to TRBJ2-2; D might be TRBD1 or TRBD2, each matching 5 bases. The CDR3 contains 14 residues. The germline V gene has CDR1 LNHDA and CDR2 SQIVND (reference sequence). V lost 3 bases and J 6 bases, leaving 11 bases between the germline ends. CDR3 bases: TGTGCCAGTAGTATGGGAGAAGGGGCCGGGGAGCTGTTTTTT. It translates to CASSMGEGAGELFF.

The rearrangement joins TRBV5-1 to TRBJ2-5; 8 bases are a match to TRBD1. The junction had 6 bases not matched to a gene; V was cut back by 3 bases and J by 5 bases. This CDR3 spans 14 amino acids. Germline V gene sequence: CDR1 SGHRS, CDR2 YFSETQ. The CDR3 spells CASSSGQGGETQYF. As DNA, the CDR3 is TGCGCCAGCAGCTCCGGACAGGGTGGTGAGACCCAGTACTTC.

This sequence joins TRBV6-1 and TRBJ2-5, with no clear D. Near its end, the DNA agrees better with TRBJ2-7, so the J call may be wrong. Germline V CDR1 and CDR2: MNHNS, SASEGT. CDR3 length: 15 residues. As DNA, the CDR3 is TGTGCCAGCAGTGAAATCGCCGGGTCCAACTACGAGCAGTACTTC. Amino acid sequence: CASSEIAGSNYEQYF.

The CDR3 DNA sequence: TGTGCCAGCATCATAACATCGTGGGGCAGCACAGATACGCAGTATTTT. Translated, it gives CASIITSWGSTDTQYF. The chain uses TRBV5-8 and TRBJ2-3; D might be TRBD1 (5 bases). V gave up 6 bases and J gave up 0 bases, with 17 bases separating them. The CDR3 runs to 16 residues. CDR1 is SGHTS and CDR2 is YDEGEE in the germline V gene.

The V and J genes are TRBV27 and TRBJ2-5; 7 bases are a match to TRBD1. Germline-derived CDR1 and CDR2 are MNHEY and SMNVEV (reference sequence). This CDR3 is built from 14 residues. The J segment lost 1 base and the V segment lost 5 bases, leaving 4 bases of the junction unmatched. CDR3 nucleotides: TGTGCCAGCAGTCCTGGGGACAGCCAAGAGACCCAGTACTTC. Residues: CASSPGDSQETQYF.

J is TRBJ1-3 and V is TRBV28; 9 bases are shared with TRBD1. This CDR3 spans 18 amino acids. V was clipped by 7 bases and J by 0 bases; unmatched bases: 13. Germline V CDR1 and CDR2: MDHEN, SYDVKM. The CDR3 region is CASKQHRDRAISGNTIYF. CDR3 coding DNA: TGTGCCAGCAAACAACACCGGGACAGGGCTATCTCTGGAAACACCATATATTTT.